Each of the 4 T cell receptor beta chains below was sequenced from the same sample in a study of blood T cell repertoires in COVID-19. TCRdb's table, derived via immunoSEQ multiplex PCR, lists solely in-frame clones and lacks some. The sample yields over 300,000 clones, 88% seen once. The sequencing input was PBMCs or T cells enriched from blood (not recorded which). These receptor sequences come from a woman aged 25-40 years with acute COVID-19.

The J gene is TRBJ1-1, the V gene TRBV28; D is unresolved. Germline lookup yields CDR1 MDHEN and CDR2 SYDVKM. This CDR3 has 15 amino acids. The V and J ends lost 6 bases and 2 bases respectively, with 16 bases between them. The CDR3 bases are TGTGCCAGCAGACCTGAGGGTGGAACTAACACTGAAGCTTTCTTT. This sequence encodes CASRPEGGTNTEAFF.

This clone was seen more than once but under ten times. The chain's CDR3 is CASSFTGRGGSYTF. In DNA form, the CDR3 reads TGTGCCAGCAGTTTCACGGGCAGGGGAGGGAGCTACACCTTC. The chain uses TRBV27 and TRBJ1-2; TRBD1 is a possible D gene (6 bases). V dropped 3 bases and J dropped 9 bases, with 17 bases sitting between them. CDR1 is MNHEY, CDR2 SMNVEV, per germline (reference sequence). The CDR3 consists of 14 residues.

This rearrangement joins TRBV27 to TRBJ2-7; a possible D gene is TRBD1 (5 bases). This CDR3 contains 12 residues. V was trimmed by 3 bases and J by 5 bases, leaving 8 bases between them. Germline V gene sequence: CDR1 MNHEY, CDR2 SMNVEV (reference sequence). The CDR3 spells CASSLIGDEQYF. DNA for the CDR3: TGTGCCAGCAGTTTGATAGGGGACGAGCAGTACTTC.

This chain links TRBV4-2 with TRBJ2-7, with D maybe TRBD2 (5 bases). This CDR3 comprises 17 residues. Trimming cost V 1 base and J 0 bases, with 16 bases left between them. From germline, CDR1 is LGHNA and CDR2 YNFKEQ. The CDR3 loop reads CASSQGRGRGSSYEQYF. The CDR3, as DNA: TGTGCCAGCAGCCAAGGGAGAGGACGGGGAAGCTCCTACGAGCAGTACTTC.